Below, one TCR beta chain is given with its context. Antigen: not known. It was version v3.0 of the immunoSEQ assay that was run at survey level. Data came from immunoSEQ multiplex PCR; TCRdb stores just in-frame clones and leaves some out. The sample yields approximately 13,000 clones, 77% seen once. V gave up 7 bases and J gave up 1 base, with 16 bases separating them. Germline assignment: CDR1 MNHNY and CDR2 SVGAGI (reference sequence). CDR3 length: 15 residues. This specimen belongs to a study of long-term antiretroviral therapy in people with HIV. Whole-study findings and limits: ART was followed by higher diversity that remained below transplant donor controls. HIV repertoires covered narrower CDR3 length ranges than controls did.

Sequencing used unsorted PBMCs, obtained 1.3 years before starting antiretroviral therapy. The chain couples TRBV6-6 to TRBJ1-1; D unclear. The clonotype originates from a man aged 35 to 55 with HIV. The CDR3 nucleotides are TGTGCCAGCATGAAGGACCGGATCGAGAACACTGAAGCTTTCTTT. Its translation is CASMKDRIENTEAFF.